The 30 T cell receptor beta chains below were found in one sample sequenced in a study of persistence of HIV-infected CD4 T cells. This nonspecific control used anti-CD3/anti-CD28 bead stimulation of CD4+ T cells. Responding CD4+ T cells were sorted by upregulation of both CD40 ligand and CD69. Their cognate antigens are unknown. Sequencing used immunoSEQ version 4 in survey mode. The repertoire was sequenced with immunoSEQ multiplex PCR; TCRdb's copy has only in-frame clones and lacks some. The sample lists 35,000 to 40,000 clones; about 91% were seen once. Sequencing was performed on CD4+ T cells sorted from PBMCs after roughly 18-hour stimulation, taken from a patient who received antiretroviral therapy. These receptors were collected from an adult man with HIV who was CMV-seropositive.

The genes are TRBV3-1 (or the pseudogene TRBV3-2) and TRBJ1-5; the D gene is possibly TRBD1 (6 bases). Germline assignment: CDR1 LGHDT and CDR2 YNNKEL (reference sequence). The CDR3 covers 15 residues. The germline V and J ends were trimmed by 3 bases and 3 bases, with 12 bases remaining between them. CDR3 amino acids: CASSQTTGVNQPQHF. DNA for the CDR3: TGTGCCAGCAGCCAGACGACAGGAGTCAATCAGCCCCAGCATTTT.

The chain links TRBV3-1 (or the pseudogene TRBV3-2) to TRBJ2-6, with a weak D call TRBD2 (5 bases). V dropped 2 bases and J dropped 2 bases, with 13 bases sitting between them. The CDR3 extends over 17 amino acids. CDR1 is LGHDT, CDR2 YNNKEL, per germline (reference sequence). In DNA form, the CDR3 reads TGTGCCAGCAGCCAAAGCTGGGAGCGGCCTGGGGCCAACGTCCTGACTTTC. It codes for CASSQSWERPGANVLTF.

The CDR3 DNA reads as TGTGCCAGCAGCGTAGCTCCTGCCTCCTACAATGAGCAGTTCTTC. It encodes CASSVAPASYNEQFF. V and J are TRBV9 and TRBJ2-1; no clear D gene. Germline CDR1 and CDR2: SGDLS and YYNGEE. V was trimmed by 0 bases and J by 0 bases, leaving 7 bases between them. The length of the CDR3 is 15 residues.

In the case of this clone: At one of its ends the junction is not consistent with the germline gene, which may arise from a read error. The V and J genes are TRBV6-6 and TRBJ1-4; TRBD1 might be the D (5 bases). Germline-derived CDR1 and CDR2 are MNHNY and SVGAGI (reference sequence). This CDR3 contains 14 residues. CDR3 in DNA: TGTGCCAGCAGTGACTCGGCAGGGCTTGAAAAACTGTTTTTT. Its translation: CASSDSAGLEKLFF.

This clone was observed a single time. The junction departs from the called germline gene at one end, perhaps through a read error. The chain recombines TRBV29-1 with TRBJ2-2, with D possibly TRBD2 on 5 matching bases. This CDR3 has 14 residues. Germline lookup yields CDR1 SQVTM and CDR2 ANQGSEA. The CDR3 DNA follows: TGCAGCGGTGGCGCGGGCCCGAATACCGGGGAGCTGTTTTTT. This codes for CSGGAGPNTGELFF.

The chain joins TRBV28 to TRBJ1-5; TRBD1 is a possible D gene (5 bases). V was cut by 8 bases and J by 0 bases, with 17 bases left in between. CDR3 length: 16 residues. Looked up from germline, CDR1 is MDHEN and CDR2 is SYDVKM. Here the CDR3 reads CASDSGAAYSNQPQHF. CDR3 nucleotides: TGTGCCAGCGACTCCGGGGCAGCTTATAGCAATCAGCCCCAGCATTTT. Complete variable domain (other parts from reference TRBV28 and TRBJ1-5): DVKVTQSSRYLVKRTGEKVFLECVQDMDHENMFWYRQDPGLGLRLIYFSYDVKMKEKGDIPEGYSVSREKKERFSLILESASTNQTSMYLCASDSGAAYSNQPQHFGDGTRLSIL.

This clone was seen a handful of times. V is TRBV18 and J is TRBJ1-5, with TRBD1 as a possible D gene (5 bases). CDR3 length: 15 amino acids. Germline V lookup: CDR1 KGHSH, CDR2 LQKENI. V was cut by 1 base and J by 0 bases, with 7 bases left in between. CDR3 sequence reads: CASSPQGNSNQPQHF. The CDR3 coding sequence is TGTGCCAGCTCACCACAGGGGAATAGCAATCAGCCCCAGCATTTT.

The DNA for the CDR3 is TGCAGGCCACAGGAAGAGACCCAGTACTTC. Encoded protein: CRPQEETQYF. The chain combines TRBV20-1 with TRBJ2-5, with D possibly matching TRBD1 (5 bases). The CDR3 has 10 amino acids. Per germline, CDR1 DFQATT and CDR2 SNEGSKA (reference sequence).

The chain employs TRBV19 and TRBJ1-2, with D possibly TRBD1 on 5 matching bases. CDR3 length: 14 amino acids. Germline lookup yields CDR1 LNHDA and CDR2 SQIVND (reference sequence). V dropped 3 bases and J dropped 4 bases, with 12 bases sitting between them. Here the CDR3 reads CASSMRGAGYGYTF. CDR3 in DNA: TGTGCCAGTAGTATGCGAGGGGCCGGCTATGGCTACACCTTC.

The chain uses TRBV6-2 or TRBV6-3 and TRBJ2-3; the D gene is possibly TRBD2 (5 bases). This CDR3 is 16 amino acids long. The germline V gene has CDR1 MNHEY and CDR2 SVGEGT. Trimming took 2 bases from V and 0 from J, leaving 12 bases between them. The CDR3 nucleotides are TGTGCCAGCAGTTACGGGCAGGAGGCTAGCACAGATACGCAGTATTTT. Translating gives CASSYGQEASTDTQYF.

The J gene is TRBJ1-5, the V gene TRBV10-3, with 8 positions matching TRBD1. The CDR3 has 14 residues. The germline gives CDR1 ENHRY, CDR2 SYGVKD. V was pared by 3 bases and J by 7 bases, with 5 bases of the junction left unmatched. This CDR3 is CAISESTGDQPQHF. CDR3 coding DNA: TGTGCCATCAGTGAATCGACAGGGGACCAGCCCCAGCATTTT.

The V gene is TRBV5-4, the J gene TRBJ1-5, with TRBD1 as a possible D gene (5 bases). The CDR3 has 15 amino acids. The germline V gene has CDR1 SGHNT and CDR2 YYREEE (reference sequence). The ends were cut back, 0 bases at V and 4 bases at J, with 11 bases in the middle. The chain's CDR3 is CASSLGQGSNQPQHF. The CDR3 DNA follows: TGTGCCAGCAGCTTGGGCCAGGGCTCGAATCAGCCCCAGCATTTT.

CDR3 nucleotides: TGTGCCAGCAGTCAGTGGTCCGGGGCTCGCAATCAGCCCCAGCATTTT. This encodes CASSQWSGARNQPQHF. J is TRBJ1-5 and V is TRBV6-2 or TRBV6-3, with D perhaps TRBD1 (5 bases). V lost 5 bases, J lost 2 bases, and 16 bases lay in between. The CDR3 loop spans 16 amino acids. CDR1 and CDR2 (germline): MNHEY, SVGEGT.

The chain has TRBV19 and TRBJ2-3; TRBD1 aligns across 10 bases. The germline V gene has CDR1 LNHDA and CDR2 SQIVND (reference sequence). J lost 1 base, V lost 2 bases, and 3 bases had no gene match. This CDR3 region has 16 residues. CDR3 loop: CASSISGTGGTDTQYF. The DNA for the CDR3 is TGTGCCAGTAGTATATCCGGGACAGGGGGCACAGATACGCAGTATTTT.

The V gene is TRBV11-3, the J gene TRBJ2-3; TRBD2 matches at 7 bases. This CDR3 is 17 amino acids long. Germline trimming cut 5 bases from V and 0 bases from J; bases unmatched to any gene: 11. CDR1 and CDR2 from the germline V gene are SGHNT and YENEEA. CDR3: CASSPGGSVYSTDTQYF. The CDR3 region has the DNA TGTGCCAGCAGCCCCGGGGGGTCCGTATACAGCACAGATACGCAGTATTTT.

J is TRBJ1-3 and V is TRBV25-1, with D maybe TRBD1 (5 bases). V was clipped by 2 bases and J by 2 bases, with 7 bases between them. The germline CDR1 and CDR2 sequences are MGHDK and SYGVNS. This CDR3 has 14 amino acids. CDR3 in DNA: TGTGCCAGCAGTGAACCGGACACTGGAAACACCATATATTTT. Its protein product is CASSEPDTGNTIYF. Drawing the rest from reference TRBV25-1 and TRBJ1-3, the complete variable domain is EADIYQTPRYLVIGTGKKITLECSQTMGHDKMYWYQQDPGMELHLIHYSYGVNSTEKGDLSSESTVSRIRTEHFPLTLESARPSHTSQYLCASSEPDTGNTIYFGEGSWLTVV.

This chain joins TRBV5-5 and TRBJ1-5; perhaps TRBD1 as D (5 bases). Trimming left V 1 base short and J 0 bases short, with 8 bases between. CDR3 length: 15 residues. CDR1 is SGHKS, CDR2 YYEKEE, per germline (reference sequence). The CDR3 loop is CASSLLGDSNQPQHF. The DNA of the CDR3 is TGTGCCAGCAGCTTGCTGGGGGATAGCAATCAGCCCCAGCATTTT.

The J gene is TRBJ2-5, the V gene TRBV3-1 (or the pseudogene TRBV3-2); TRBD1 agrees at 8 bases. This CDR3 has 16 amino acids. J was trimmed by 3 bases and V by 1 base; bases with no gene match: 7. Germline CDR1 and CDR2: LGHDT and YNNKEL (reference sequence). The DNA of the CDR3 is TGTGCCAGCAGCCAAGCGACAGGGGCCGTTAAAGAGACCCAGTACTTC. Protein sequence: CASSQATGAVKETQYF.

The CDR3 DNA is TGTGCCAGCAGCCCGCCAAGCGTCCAAGAGACCCAGTACTTC. Translating it yields CASSPPSVQETQYF. This chain uses TRBV28 with TRBJ2-5; no reliable D call. The CDR3 has 14 residues. CDR1 and CDR2 from the germline V gene are MDHEN and SYDVKM. V lost 6 bases and J 1 base, leaving 12 bases between the germline ends.

The gene calls are TRBV6-5 and TRBJ1-4, with D tentatively TRBD1 (5 bases). The CDR3 length is 14 residues. In germline, CDR1 is MNHEY, CDR2 SVGAGI. V lost 4 bases, J lost 4 bases, and 10 bases lay in between. CDR3 in DNA: TGTGCCAGCAGTTGGGGACGGCGTAATGAAAAACTGTTTTTT. It encodes CASSWGRRNEKLFF.

The chain carries TRBV6-5 and TRBJ1-1, with a tentative D call TRBD1 (6 bases). The germline V and J ends were trimmed by 2 bases and 2 bases, with 9 bases remaining between them. Germline V gives CDR1 MNHEY, CDR2 SVGAGI. The CDR3 runs to 14 residues. The CDR3 nucleotides read TGTGCCAGCAGTTACGGGGGGCAAAACACTGAAGCTTTCTTT. It yields the protein CASSYGGQNTEAFF.

A few counts support this clone. The genes are TRBV24-1 and TRBJ2-1; the match to TRBD2 covers 7 bases. The V gene's germline CDR1 is KGHDR and CDR2 SFDVKD. The V gene end was trimmed by 7 bases and the J gene end by 6 bases; junction bases not matched to a gene: 8. The CDR3 consists of 14 residues. The CDR3 is CATRSGEGSNEQFF. CDR3 bases: TGTGCCACCAGATCGGGGGAGGGGTCCAATGAGCAGTTCTTC.

This chain uses TRBV29-1 with TRBJ1-1; 10 bases line up with TRBD1. The CDR3 contains 14 residues. The V gene end was trimmed by 7 bases and the J gene end by 4 bases; junction bases not matched to a gene: 9. The germline V gene encodes CDR1 SQVTM and CDR2 ANQGSEA. CDR3 loop: CSARDRGLFTEAFF. The CDR3 DNA reads as TGCAGCGCTCGGGACAGGGGATTGTTCACTGAAGCTTTCTTT.

The rearrangement joins TRBV4-3 to TRBJ1-2; 9 positions agree with TRBD1. The J segment lost 2 bases and the V segment lost 3 bases, leaving 7 bases of the junction unmatched. This CDR3 has 16 residues. Looked up from germline, CDR1 is LGHNA and CDR2 is YSLEER. DNA for the CDR3: TGCGCCAGCAGCCATCGCCTGGGACAGGGAAACTATGGCTACACCTTC. This encodes CASSHRLGQGNYGYTF.

This chain connects TRBV9 to TRBJ1-1, with D perhaps TRBD1 (5 bases). V was cut by 0 bases and J by 5 bases, with 11 bases left in between. Germline CDR1 reads SGDLS; CDR2 reads YYNGEE. The CDR3 has 14 amino acids. The CDR3 region is CASSVVAGGTEAFF. The CDR3 DNA reads as TGTGCCAGCAGCGTAGTTGCCGGGGGAACTGAAGCTTTCTTT.

CDR3 sequence reads: CASSLGTGGQETQYF. DNA of the CDR3: TGTGCCAGTAGTCTTGGGACAGGGGGCCAAGAGACCCAGTACTTC. The chain joins TRBV19 to TRBJ2-5; 11 nucleotides match TRBD1. The CDR3 contains 15 residues. The V gene's germline CDR1 is LNHDA and CDR2 SQIVND (reference sequence). With 5 bases clipped from V and 1 base from J, the junction kept 3 bases outside the gene matches.

The genes are TRBV30 and TRBJ2-1, with 10 bases identical to TRBD2. V lost 3 bases, J lost 7 bases, and 6 bases stayed unmatched. Germline CDR1 GTSNPN, CDR2 SVGIG (reference sequence). This CDR3 comprises 14 residues. The CDR3 loop is CAWRQSGRGNEQFF. The CDR3 DNA follows: TGTGCCTGGAGACAGAGCGGGAGGGGTAATGAGCAGTTCTTC.

V and J are TRBV20-1 and TRBJ2-1, with TRBD2 matching over 7 bases. Germline lookup yields CDR1 DFQATT and CDR2 SNEGSKA (reference sequence). V was clipped by 6 bases and J by 9 bases; unmatched bases: 5. This CDR3 contains 11 residues. CDR3 sequence reads: CSARREGEQFF. The CDR3 DNA sequence: TGCAGTGCAAGAAGGGAGGGTGAGCAGTTCTTC.

The chain couples TRBV20-1 to TRBJ2-5; no reliable D call. This CDR3 contains 10 residues. V lost 2 bases and J lost 5, with 3 bases in between. Germline V gene sequence: CDR1 DFQATT, CDR2 SNEGSKA (reference sequence). Here the CDR3 DNA reads TGCAGTGCTAGATTGGAGACCCAGTACTTC. Its protein product is CSARLETQYF.

To note about this clone: Other DNA variants within this sample encode the same CDR3. The chain uses TRBV18 and TRBJ2-2, with TRBD2 matching over 15 bases. Trimming took 6 bases from V and 4 from J; bases not matched to a gene: 12. Germline CDR1 reads KGHSH; CDR2 reads LQKENI. This CDR3 is built from 19 residues. As DNA, the CDR3 is TGTGCCAGCTCGCCCCCGCGGGGACTAGCGGGAGGACCCACCGGGGAGCTGTTTTTT. Protein: CASSPPRGLAGGPTGELFF.